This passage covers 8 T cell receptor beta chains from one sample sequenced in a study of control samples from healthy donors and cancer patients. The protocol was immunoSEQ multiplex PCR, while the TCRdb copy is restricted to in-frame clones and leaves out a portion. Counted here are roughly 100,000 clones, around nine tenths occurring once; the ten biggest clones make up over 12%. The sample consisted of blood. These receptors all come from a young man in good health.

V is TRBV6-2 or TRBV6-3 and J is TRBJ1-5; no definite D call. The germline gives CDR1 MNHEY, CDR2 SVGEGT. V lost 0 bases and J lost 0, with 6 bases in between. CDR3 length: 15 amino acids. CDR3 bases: TGTGCCAGCAGTTACTCGACGGTTAGCAATCAGCCCCAGCATTTT. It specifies CASSYSTVSNQPQHF.

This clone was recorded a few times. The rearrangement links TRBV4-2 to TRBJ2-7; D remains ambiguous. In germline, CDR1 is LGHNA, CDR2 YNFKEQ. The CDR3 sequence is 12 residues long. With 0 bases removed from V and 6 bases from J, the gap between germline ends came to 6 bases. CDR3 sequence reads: CASSQDLSEQYF. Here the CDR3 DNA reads TGTGCCAGCAGCCAAGATCTATCCGAGCAGTACTTC.

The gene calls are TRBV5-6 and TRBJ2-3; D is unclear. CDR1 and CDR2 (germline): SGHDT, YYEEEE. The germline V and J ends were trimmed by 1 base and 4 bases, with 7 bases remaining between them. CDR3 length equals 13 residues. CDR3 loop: CASSLSVPDTQYF. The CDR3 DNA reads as TGTGCCAGCAGCTTGTCAGTCCCAGATACGCAGTATTTT.

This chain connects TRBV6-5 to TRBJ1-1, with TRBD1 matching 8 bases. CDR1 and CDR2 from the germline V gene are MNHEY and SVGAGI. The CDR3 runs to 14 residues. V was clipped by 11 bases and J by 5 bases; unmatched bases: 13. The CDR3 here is CAGSTDRGYTEAFF. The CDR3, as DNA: TGTGCCGGGTCTACTGACAGGGGATATACTGAAGCTTTCTTT.

The CDR3 sequence: CASSLFSGSEQYF. In DNA, the CDR3 is TGTGCCAGCAGTCTCTTCTCGGGGAGCGAGCAGTACTTC. V gene TRBV28 combines with J gene TRBJ2-7; D is perhaps TRBD2 (5 bases). The CDR3 has 13 residues. V was clipped by 5 bases and J by 6 bases, with 14 bases between them. From germline, CDR1 is MDHEN and CDR2 SYDVKM. The full variable domain, its missing parts supplied by reference TRBV28 and TRBJ2-7, is DVKVTQSSRYLVKRTGEKVFLECVQDMDHENMFWYRQDPGLGLRLIYFSYDVKMKEKGDIPEGYSVSREKKERFSLILESASTNQTSMYLCASSLFSGSEQYFGPGTRLTVT.

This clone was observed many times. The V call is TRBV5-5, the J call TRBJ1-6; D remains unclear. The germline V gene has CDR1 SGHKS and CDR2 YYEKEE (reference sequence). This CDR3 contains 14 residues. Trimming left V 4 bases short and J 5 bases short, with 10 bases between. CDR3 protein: CASSPGRDNSPLHF. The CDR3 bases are TGTGCCAGCAGCCCGGGCCGAGATAATTCACCCCTCCACTTT.

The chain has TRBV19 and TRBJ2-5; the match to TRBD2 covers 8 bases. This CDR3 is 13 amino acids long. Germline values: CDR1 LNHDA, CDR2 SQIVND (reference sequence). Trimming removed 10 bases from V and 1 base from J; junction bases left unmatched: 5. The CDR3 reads CATSGGFQETQYF. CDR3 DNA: TGTGCCACCTCGGGGGGGTTCCAAGAGACCCAGTACTTC.

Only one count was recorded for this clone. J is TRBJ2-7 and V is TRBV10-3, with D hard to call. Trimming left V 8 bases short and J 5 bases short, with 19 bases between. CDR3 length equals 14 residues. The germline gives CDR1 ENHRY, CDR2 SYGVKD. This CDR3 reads CAISSGVRLDEQYF. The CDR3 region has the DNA TGTGCCATCTCTTCTGGTGTACGCCTAGACGAGCAGTACTTC.